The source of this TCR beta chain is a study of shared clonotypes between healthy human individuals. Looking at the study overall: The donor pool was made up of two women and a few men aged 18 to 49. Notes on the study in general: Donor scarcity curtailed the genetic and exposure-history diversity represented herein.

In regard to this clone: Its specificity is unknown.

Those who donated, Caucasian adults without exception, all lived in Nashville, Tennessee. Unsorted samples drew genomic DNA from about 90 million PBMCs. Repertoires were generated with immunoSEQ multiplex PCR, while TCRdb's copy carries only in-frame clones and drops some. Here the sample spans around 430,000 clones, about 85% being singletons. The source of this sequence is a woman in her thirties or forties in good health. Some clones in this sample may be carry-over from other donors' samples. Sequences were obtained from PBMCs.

CDR3 loop: CASSFTGGRDGYTF. Written as DNA, the CDR3 is TGCGCCAGCAGCTTTACAGGGGGAAGAGATGGCTACACCTTC. The V call is TRBV5-1, the J call TRBJ1-2, with 8 bases matching TRBD1. J was trimmed by 6 bases and V by 2 bases; bases with no gene match: 6. The CDR3 length is 14 residues. Looked up from germline, CDR1 is SGHRS and CDR2 is YFSETQ.